This T cell receptor beta chain comes out of a study of vaccination effects on CD4 cells after COVID-19. The wider study: After expansion with viral peptide pools in the ViraFEST assay, antigen-specific CD4+ T cells were sequenced. Each person got two doses of an mRNA SARS-CoV-2 vaccine, BNT162b2 or mRNA-1273.

The authors isolated CD4+ T cells after around nine days of culture. Vaccinated participants had no history of SARS-CoV-2 infection and tested negative for nucleocapsid antibodies. Cultures had half their medium replaced with IL-2 medium on days 3 and 7. Note on this clone: Its antigen remains unidentified.

TCRdb's table, derived via immunoSEQ multiplex PCR, lists solely in-frame clones and lacks some. The sample carries 31,000 or so clones, 70% recorded once. Germline loops: CDR1 MNHNY, CDR2 SVGAGI (reference sequence). V dropped 7 bases and J dropped 6 bases, with 15 bases sitting between them. The CDR3 extends over 13 amino acids. Specimen: CD4+ T cells from PBMCs cultured without peptide, collected before COVID-19 vaccination. V usage is TRBV6-6 and J usage is TRBJ1-2, with D possibly TRBD1 on 5 matching bases. The TCR comes from a human donor who received a COVID-19 vaccine. The CDR3 protein is CASTLPGRHGYTF. The DNA of the CDR3 is TGTGCCAGCACCTTACCGGGACGACATGGCTACACCTTC.